This TCR beta chain originates from a study of T-cell memory formation after mild COVID-19. Study findings and constraints: Clones contracting over day 15 to 85 were CD4/CD8 balanced, with later expanders leaning CD4+. Some SARS-CoV-2-responding clones were already detected in memory before infection.

MiXCR was run by TCRdb on the 5' RACE reads, yielding one entry per CDR3 protein. The data hold some 450,000 distinct CDR3 sequences, with about a sixth observed a single time. V dropped 4 bases and J dropped 5; count of bases not matched to a gene: 14. From germline, CDR1 is SGHRS and CDR2 YFSETQ. The CDR3 covers 16 residues. This clonotype was detected a few times. What it recognizes is unknown. The TCR comes from a man between 18 and 35 years old who had mild COVID-19 (a few samples of this study predate the infection). Cell type and time point are not known. The sequenced sample was PBMCs or a T cell subset sorted from them (not recorded which). The rearrangement uses TRBV5-1 and TRBJ2-5; 7 positions match TRBD2. The CDR3 region is CASSPPGLPTGETQYF. The CDR3 nucleotides read TGCGCCAGCAGCCCGCCGGGACTACCCACGGGGGAGACCCAGTACTTC.